This T cell receptor (beta chain) emerged from a study of blood T cell repertoires in COVID-19. TCRdb keeps only in-frame clones here, not all; method: immunoSEQ multiplex PCR. The sample lists fewer than 200,000 clones, 88% occurring once. The specimen was PBMCs or T cells enriched from blood (not recorded which). The source of this sequence is a woman younger than 30 who had recovered from COVID-19.

CDR3 coding DNA: TGTGCCAGCAGTTTTGTCAGGGAAGCTTTCTTT. Its protein is CASSFVREAFF. The rearrangement links TRBV28 to TRBJ1-1; no firm D call. Trimming stripped 3 bases from V and 8 bases from J, with 7 bases between. Germline V gives CDR1 MDHEN, CDR2 SYDVKM. This CDR3 region has 11 residues. Full variable domain (rest looked up from reference TRBV28 and TRBJ1-1): DVKVTQSSRYLVKRTGEKVFLECVQDMDHENMFWYRQDPGLGLRLIYFSYDVKMKEKGDIPEGYSVSREKKERFSLILESASTNQTSMYLCASSFVREAFFGQGTRLTVV.